A single T cell receptor beta chain is shown here with its context. The target antigen is unknown. This sample was taken from a study of siplizumab effects on memory and regulatory T cells. Overall study findings and caveats: Major contributors to the alloresponse seemed to be naive T cells, which also appeared more diverse than memory cells.

Sequencing used immunoSEQ multiplex PCR; TCRdb keeps in-frame clones, though not all of them. The repertoire holds roughly 9,200 clones, nearly 70% seen once, with 67% in the top ten. The sample comprised effector memory CD8+ T cells sorted from blood. This sample's subset: unstimulated CD8+ effector memory T cells. The clonotype was recovered from a human donor in good health.

CDR3 residues: CAISESLTGTTGELFF. CDR3 DNA: TGTGCCATCAGTGAGTCGTTGACAGGGACCACCGGGGAGCTGTTTTTT. The chain recombines TRBV10-3 with TRBJ2-2; 7 nucleotides align to TRBD1. The trim removed 0 bases at V and 4 bases at J, leaving 5 bases unmatched. The germline V gene encodes CDR1 ENHRY and CDR2 SYGVKD. The CDR3 extends over 16 amino acids.